This T cell receptor beta chain was identified during a study of immune heterogeneity within non-small cell lung tumors. Study-wide results and limits: Within each patient, tumor sites shared identical dominant CDR3 beta clonotypes and also held site-unique high-frequency clones. Higher local tumor mutational burden went with moderately higher local T-cell clonality, R approximately 0.35.

In a multiplex PCR, 32 V and 13 J primers amplified TCR beta CDR3. TCRdb used MiXCR to reprocess the multiplex PCR reads, holding one entry per CDR3 protein. The table records about 6,400 distinct CDR3 sequences, approximately 23% of them present only once. As template, the study used bulk tumor genomic DNA at 500 to 750 ng per sample. During surgery, several far-apart biopsies were obtained from every primary tumor. Each patient presented with untreated, newly diagnosed non-small cell lung cancer and received curative surgery. In its sample, this clonotype is medium-sized. What it binds is not known. The clonotype originates from a man aged 70 or older with non-small cell lung cancer. The sample comprised lung tumor tissue.

CDR3 nucleotides: TGTGCCAGCAGACGGACCGCCGCGACGGATGAGCAGTTCTTC. This encodes CASRRTAATDEQFF. V and J are TRBV6-1 and TRBJ2-1; D is unresolved. The V gene's germline CDR1 is MNHNS and CDR2 SASEGT. Trimming took off 6 bases at V and 8 bases at J, with 17 bases between the two ends. This CDR3 is built from 14 residues.